This T cell receptor (beta chain) was obtained from a study of blood T cells in healthy people across ages. Donors were systemically healthy Caucasian individuals from Russia aged roughly 6 to 90 years. Only a few counts were recorded for this clonotype. Germline CDR1 is SNHLY and CDR2 is FYNNEI. The CDR3 length is 16 residues. Trimming removed 0 bases at V and 0 bases at J, with 10 bases between. Alongside a J-beta primer mix, a sample-barcoded 5' primer served in a second PCR lasting about 7 to 12 cycles. Each CDR3 protein gets one entry after TCRdb re-called the 5' RACE reads with MiXCR. Of around 850,000 distinct CDR3 sequences in the sample, roughly 34% are singletons; the top ten hold about an eighth.

The sample consisted of blood. The source is a man aged 18 to 30 in good health. The chain is built from TRBV2 and TRBJ2-3; D unresolved. CDR3 sequence (DNA): TGTGCCAGCAGTGAAGCACCGCCAGCTAGCACAGATACGCAGTATTTT. Its translation: CASSEAPPASTDTQYF.